These T cell receptor beta chains were read from a single sample in a study of beta chain features in type 1 diabetes. Some clones are missing from TCRdb's copy, which holds only in-frame ones; the method was immunoSEQ multiplex PCR. The data show 230,000 or so clones, about a sixth seen once. The sequencing input was naive CD4+ T cells from blood. These receptors all stem from a man aged 25-45 years with type 1 diabetes. CDR3s include the opening cysteine and the closing phenylalanine or tryptophan. The D gene is left open where the match is weak. Only part of the rows carry a size: once, few, many, or a class if the clone is expanded.

D,V,J,size,CDR3,DNA
-,TRBV7-9,TRBJ2-3,-,CASSLTDTQYF,TGTGCCAGCAGCCTAACAGATACGCAGTATTTT
TRBD2,TRBV20-1,TRBJ2-7,-,CSRLATYEQYF,TGCAGCCGACTAGCGACCTACGAGCAGTACTTC
TRBD2,TRBV18,TRBJ2-1,-,CASSAIPRGLAGDEQFF,TGTGCCAGCTCGGCCATCCCACGTGGGCTAGCGGGAGATGAGCAGTTCTTC
-,TRBV2,TRBJ2-3,few,CASSEALITDTQYF,TGTGCCAGCAGTGAAGCGCTTATCACAGATACGCAGTATTTT
-,TRBV29-1,TRBJ2-3,few,CSVGYADTQYF,TGCAGCGTTGGTTATGCTGATACGCAGTATTTT
-,TRBV29-1,TRBJ2-3,-,CSVQGATSTDTQYF,TGCAGCGTTCAGGGAGCGACTAGCACAGATACGCAGTATTTT
TRBD1,TRBV14,TRBJ1-2,-,CASSQGAGGRYGYTF,TGTGCCAGCAGCCAAGGGGCAGGGGGACGTTATGGCTACACCTTC
TRBD1,TRBV30,TRBJ1-2,few,CAWIQGVRGYTF,TGTGCCTGGATACAGGGGGTACGCGGCTACACCTTC
TRBD2,TRBV7-2,TRBJ2-6,-,CASSLTGGVLSGANVLTF,TGTGCCAGCAGCCTCACGGGGGGAGTCCTCTCTGGGGCCAACGTCCTGACTTTC
-,TRBV9,TRBJ2-5,once,CASSVEGHPEGTQYF,TGTGCCAGCAGCGTAGAGGGACACCCTGAGGGGACCCAGTACTTC
-,TRBV20-1,TRBJ2-3,-,CSARFADTQYF,TGCAGTGCTAGGTTCGCAGATACGCAGTATTTT
TRBD2,TRBV29-1,TRBJ2-7,-,CSVLGLGALSYEQYF,TGCAGCGTCCTCGGACTAGGGGCCCTCTCCTACGAGCAGTACTTC
-,TRBV7-9,TRBJ1-1,-,CASSRQDEAFF,TGTGCCAGCAGCCGACAGGATGAAGCTTTCTTT
-,TRBV4-1,TRBJ1-5,-,CASSQGTGNQPQHF,TGCGCCAGCAGCCAAGGGACAGGCAATCAGCCCCAGCATTTT
-,TRBV25-1,TRBJ2-3,-,CASNSQVGDTQYF,TGTGCCAGCAACTCACAGGTTGGAGATACGCAGTATTTT
TRBD2,TRBV29-1,TRBJ2-1,-,CSVALGAGGQNEQFF,TGCAGCGTTGCCCTGGGGGCGGGAGGGCAAAATGAGCAGTTCTTC
-,TRBV28,TRBJ1-2,-,CASLQDYGYTF,TGTGCCAGCTTACAGGACTATGGCTACACCTTC
-,TRBV7-2,TRBJ1-2,-,CASSTPFTNYGYTF,TGTGCCAGCAGCACCCCGTTTACTAACTATGGCTACACCTTC
-,TRBV7-2,TRBJ2-2,-,CASSLTGARGAGELFF,TGTGCCAGCAGCTTAACCGGGGCCCGCGGAGCCGGGGAGCTGTTTTTT
TRBD2,TRBV9,TRBJ2-2,few,CASSVELAGGAGELFF,TGTGCCAGCAGCGTAGAGTTAGCGGGAGGAGCGGGGGAGCTGTTTTTT
-,TRBV7-9,TRBJ2-5,-,CASSPDSKETQYF,TGTGCCAGCAGCCCAGACAGCAAAGAGACCCAGTACTTC
-,TRBV25-1,TRBJ1-2,-,CASQPGRSGRGYTF,TGTGCCAGCCAACCCGGGCGGTCAGGCCGGGGCTACACCTTC
-,TRBV28,TRBJ2-2,-,CASGPAGELFF,TGTGCCAGCGGCCCCGCCGGGGAGCTGTTTTTT
TRBD1,TRBV29-1,TRBJ2-4,few,CSVYGTGVDKNIQYF,TGCAGCGTCTATGGGACAGGGGTGGACAAAAACATTCAGTACTTC
TRBD2,TRBV9,TRBJ2-1,few,CASSVGLAGSNEQFF,TGTGCCAGCAGCGTAGGACTAGCGGGTTCCAATGAGCAGTTCTTC
-,TRBV18,TRBJ2-1,few,CASSPMPSPVNEQFF,TGTGCCAGCTCACCTATGCCCTCACCCGTCAATGAGCAGTTCTTC
TRBD2,TRBV28,TRBJ2-4,-,CASESPGTSGKYGLQYF,TGTGCCAGCGAGAGTCCCGGGACTAGCGGGAAGTATGGCCTTCAGTACTTC
-,TRBV5-1,TRBJ2-1,few,CASSVVRSSYNEQFF,TGCGCCAGCAGTGTCGTAAGGAGCTCCTACAATGAGCAGTTCTTC
TRBD1,TRBV28,TRBJ2-7,few,CANQRTGGYEQYF,TGTGCCAACCAAAGGACAGGGGGCTACGAGCAGTACTTC
-,TRBV2,TRBJ2-5,-,CASSEVTQETQYF,TGTGCCAGCAGTGAAGTGACACAAGAGACCCAGTACTTC
TRBD1,TRBV10-3,TRBJ1-2,-,CAISTDRGYPNYGYTF,TGTGCCATCAGCACGGACAGGGGGTACCCTAACTATGGCTACACCTTC
-,TRBV7-2,TRBJ2-5,-,CASSLVPQQETQYF,TGTGCCAGCAGCTTAGTACCGCAGCAAGAGACCCAGTACTTC
TRBD2,TRBV5-1,TRBJ2-7,few,CASSLDVAGEYEQYF,TGCGCCAGCAGCTTGGACGTGGCGGGAGAATACGAGCAGTACTTC
-,TRBV30,TRBJ1-2,few,CAWRGLNYGYTF,TGTGCCTGGCGGGGTCTTAACTATGGCTACACCTTC
-,TRBV5-1,TRBJ2-1,few,CASSYQGPLNNEQFF,TGCGCCAGCAGCTACCAAGGACCCTTAAACAATGAGCAGTTCTTC